This T cell receptor beta chain was identified during a study of siplizumab effects on memory and regulatory T cells. Overall study findings and caveats: A major contribution to the alloresponse seemed to be made by naive T cells, which seemed more diverse than memory cells. For siplizumab cultures, the suppressive function of their proliferating Tregs was not confirmed. Significantly reduced by siplizumab was the cumulative frequency of alloreactive sequences, namely those traceable to unstimulated CD4+ memory cells.

Among a few donor pairs, the unstimulated naive, memory, effector memory and TEMRA subsets underwent sequencing. Points on this clone: Antigen specificity is unknown.

Produced via immunoSEQ multiplex PCR; TCRdb's table is partial and in-frame only. The sample includes about 60,000 clones, less than 85% of them seen just once. The receptor was isolated from a human donor in good health. Sequencing was performed on memory CD4+ T cells sorted from blood.

CDR3 residues: CGSKRADDSGNTIYF. In DNA, the CDR3 is TGTGGCTCTAAGAGGGCAGACGACTCTGGAAACACCATATATTTT. The V call is TRBV7-8, the J call TRBJ1-3; no firm D call. Looked up from germline, CDR1 is SGHVS and CDR2 is FQNEAQ. This CDR3 comprises 15 residues.